Listed below are T cell receptor beta chains from one sample, sequenced in a study of blood T cells in healthy people across ages. One entry per CDR3 protein, called by TCRdb with MiXCR from the 5' RACE reads. The table records roughly 2 million distinct CDR3 sequences, just under 50% of them present only once. Sequenced input: blood. The source of these receptors is a woman in her thirties or forties in good health. Each CDR3 is given with its conserved first and last residue. The D gene is left open where the match is weak. A row's size may be missing; if present it is once, few, many or a size class.

DNA: TGTGCCAGCAGTGAAGACCCTACAGGGGGCTTCGCAGATACGCAGTATTTT
CDR3: CASSEDPTGGFADTQYF
J: TRBJ2-3
V: TRBV2
D: TRBD1
size: NA

DNA: TGTGCCAGCAGTTTGGGCAGGGAGTTTGGCTACACCTTC
CDR3: CASSLGREFGYTF
J: TRBJ1-2
V: TRBV28
D: NA
size: NA

DNA: TGTGCCAGCAATGCTGTGATGAACGAGCAGTACTTC
CDR3: CASNAVMNEQYF
J: TRBJ2-7
V: TRBV25-1
D: NA
size: NA

DNA: TGCGCCAGCAGCTCCGGGGGTGGGAGATTAAGTCATGAAAAACTGTTTTTT
CDR3: CASSSGGGRLSHEKLFF
J: TRBJ1-4
V: TRBV5-1
D: NA
size: NA

DNA: TGTGCCAGCAGAGGGTGGGGAACCCACACAGATACGCAGTATTTT
CDR3: CASRGWGTHTDTQYF
J: TRBJ2-3
V: TRBV28
D: NA
size: few

DNA: TGTGCCAGCAATCTCGGGAACTCCTACAATGAGCAGTTCTTC
CDR3: CASNLGNSYNEQFF
J: TRBJ2-1
V: TRBV9
D: NA
size: few

DNA: TGCGCCAGCAGCTCACTGGTGGACAGCTACGAGCAGTACTTC
CDR3: CASSSLVDSYEQYF
J: TRBJ2-7
V: TRBV5-1
D: NA
size: few

DNA: TGTGCCAGCAGCCACCTGAGGCAGGGTCCCTACGAGCAGTACTTC
CDR3: CASSHLRQGPYEQYF
J: TRBJ2-7
V: TRBV9
D: NA
size: NA

DNA: TGCGCCAGCAGCCAAGATACCCAGGTATCCTACGAGCAGTACTTC
CDR3: CASSQDTQVSYEQYF
J: TRBJ2-7
V: TRBV4-3
D: NA
size: few

DNA: TGCGCCAGCAGCCAAGATTATTCGGATACGCAGTATTTT
CDR3: CASSQDYSDTQYF
J: TRBJ2-3
V: TRBV4-3
D: NA
size: few

DNA: TGTGCCAGCAGCGTGGCCTTATCGGGTTCCTCCCCTAAGGCGGAGACCCAGTACTTC
CDR3: CASSVALSGSSPKAETQYF
J: TRBJ2-5
V: TRBV6-1
D: NA
size: NA

DNA: TGTGCCAGCAGTTCTAGCGGGAGGGACGAAGATACGCAGTATTTT
CDR3: CASSSSGRDEDTQYF
J: TRBJ2-3
V: TRBV28
D: TRBD2
size: NA

DNA: TGCAGTGCTAGAGTCGGAGGGGACGAGCAGTACTTC
CDR3: CSARVGGDEQYF
J: TRBJ2-7
V: TRBV20-1
D: NA
size: few

DNA: TGTGCCAGCAGTGTAGCGGGGGGGACGAGACCCCTGAATGAGCAGTTCTTC
CDR3: CASSVAGGTRPLNEQFF
J: TRBJ2-1
V: TRBV25-1
D: TRBD2
size: NA

DNA: TGTGCTAGTGGTTTGTCATCGATGAATGAGCAGTTCTTC
CDR3: CASGLSSMNEQFF
J: TRBJ2-1
V: TRBV12-5
D: NA
size: NA

DNA: TGTGCCAGCAGCTTAACCATGGCGGACAGGTGGGATGAGCAGTTCTTC
CDR3: CASSLTMADRWDEQFF
J: TRBJ2-1
V: TRBV7-2
D: TRBD1
size: once

DNA: TGCGCCAGCAGTGAAATCGGCTACGAGCAGTACTTC
CDR3: CASSEIGYEQYF
J: TRBJ2-7
V: TRBV10-2
D: NA
size: NA

DNA: TGTGCCAGCAGTTATAAGGGATTCTCCGGTGAGCAGTTCTTC
CDR3: CASSYKGFSGEQFF
J: TRBJ2-1
V: TRBV12-3/TRBV12-4
D: NA
size: once

DNA: TGTACCAGCAGTGAAAGAGTCCGGGCAGTACAAGAGACCCAGTACTTC
CDR3: CTSSERVRAVQETQYF
J: TRBJ2-5
V: TRBV6-1
D: NA
size: NA

DNA: TGTGCCAGCTCACGATCACCGGGACATACGAATACGCCGCCAAACTATGGCTACACCTTC
CDR3: CASSRSPGHTNTPPNYGYTF
J: TRBJ1-2
V: TRBV18
D: NA
size: NA

DNA: TGTGCCAGCAGCTTTCCGACAGAGAACTATGGCTACACCTTC
CDR3: CASSFPTENYGYTF
J: TRBJ1-2
V: TRBV7-9
D: NA
size: few

DNA: TGTGCCAGCAGCTTATCTAGCGGGGGTGGAGAGACCCAGTACTTC
CDR3: CASSLSSGGGETQYF
J: TRBJ2-5
V: TRBV7-2
D: TRBD2
size: few

DNA: TGCAGTGCTAGAGCAGTCGCGGAGACCCAGTACTTC
CDR3: CSARAVAETQYF
J: TRBJ2-5
V: TRBV20-1
D: NA
size: few

DNA: TGTGCCAGCAGTACATCCGGGGCCCTAAGGAGCACTGAAGCTTTCTTT
CDR3: CASSTSGALRSTEAFF
J: TRBJ1-1
V: TRBV28
D: NA
size: NA

DNA: TGTGCCAGCAGCCTATGGACTAGCGGGGGGGGTCAAGAGACCCAGTACTTC
CDR3: CASSLWTSGGGQETQYF
J: TRBJ2-5
V: TRBV7-2
D: TRBD2
size: few

DNA: TGTGCCAGCAGCCAACTCCCTGGAAGCGGGGGGCCGGAAAATGAGCAGTTCTTC
CDR3: CASSQLPGSGGPENEQFF
J: TRBJ2-1
V: TRBV3-1
D: TRBD2
size: NA

DNA: TGTGCCAGCAGTGACCGCGAATTAACTAGCGGTAGGGGCAATGAGCAGTTCTTC
CDR3: CASSDRELTSGRGNEQFF
J: TRBJ2-1
V: TRBV2
D: TRBD2
size: NA

DNA: TGTGCCAGCAGTCCGCGTGGGGACAGTACCGACGAGCAGTACTTC
CDR3: CASSPRGDSTDEQYF
J: TRBJ2-7
V: TRBV28
D: TRBD1
size: NA

DNA: TGTGCCAGCAGCTTACGTCGACGGGACTCTGGGGCCAACGTCCTGACTTTC
CDR3: CASSLRRRDSGANVLTF
J: TRBJ2-6
V: TRBV7-3
D: NA
size: NA

DNA: TGTGCCAGCAGTTTATCCAGGTTGGATGAGACCCAGTACTTC
CDR3: CASSLSRLDETQYF
J: TRBJ2-5
V: TRBV27
D: NA
size: NA

DNA: TGTGCCAGCTCACCAGTCGCTTTGACAGGGGTTCAGCCCCAGCATTTT
CDR3: CASSPVALTGVQPQHF
J: TRBJ1-5
V: TRBV18
D: TRBD1
size: NA

DNA: TGTGCCACCAGTGCCAGGCCTGGGACCCAGTACTTC
CDR3: CATSARPGTQYF
J: TRBJ2-5
V: TRBV24-1
D: NA
size: NA

DNA: TGTGCCAGCAGCCTGACAGGGGCGGTGAACATTCAGTACTTC
CDR3: CASSLTGAVNIQYF
J: TRBJ2-4
V: TRBV7-9
D: TRBD1
size: NA

DNA: TGTGCCAGCAGCTTAGCGTACATTGACGAGCAGTACTTC
CDR3: CASSLAYIDEQYF
J: TRBJ2-7
V: TRBV7-2
D: NA
size: few

DNA: TGTGCCAGCAGCCCCAGTGAACGAACCTACGAGCAGTACTTT
CDR3: CASSPSERTYEQYF
J: TRBJ2-7
V: TRBV5-5
D: NA
size: NA

DNA: TGCAGTGCTATTAGGACTCCCGGGTTAGAGACCCAGTACTTC
CDR3: CSAIRTPGLETQYF
J: TRBJ2-5
V: TRBV20-1
D: NA
size: few

DNA: TGTGCCAGCAGCTTAGCCATCATCTATGGCAGGACTTACGAGCAGTACTTC
CDR3: CASSLAIIYGRTYEQYF
J: TRBJ2-7
V: TRBV7-2
D: NA
size: NA

DNA: TGCAGCGTTGAAGGGGACGGATCTAGCACAGATACGCAGTATTTT
CDR3: CSVEGDGSSTDTQYF
J: TRBJ2-3
V: TRBV29-1
D: NA
size: few

DNA: TGCAGCGCCACCGAACCAGGGTACCACACCTTC
CDR3: CSATEPGYHTF
J: TRBJ1-2
V: TRBV29-1
D: NA
size: few

DNA: TGCGCCAGCAGCCAAGATGGGACAGGGCCCTACAATGAGCAGTACTTC
CDR3: CASSQDGTGPYNEQYF
J: TRBJ2-7
V: TRBV4-3
D: TRBD1
size: once

DNA: TGTGCCATCAGTGCGGCTAGCGGACCAGAAGCGGAGACCCAGTACTTC
CDR3: CAISAASGPEAETQYF
J: TRBJ2-5
V: TRBV10-3
D: TRBD2
size: few

DNA: TGCAGTGCCTCTCGGGCCGGGGGGAATCAGCCCCAGCATTTT
CDR3: CSASRAGGNQPQHF
J: TRBJ1-5
V: TRBV20-1
D: NA
size: NA

DNA: TGTGCCAGCAGTTACTCCTGGCGGGCCTCACAAGAGACCCAGTACTTC
CDR3: CASSYSWRASQETQYF
J: TRBJ2-5
V: TRBV6-5
D: NA
size: NA

DNA: TGCAGCGTTGTACAGGGCACTATGAGGATAGATACGCAGTATTTT
CDR3: CSVVQGTMRIDTQYF
J: TRBJ2-3
V: TRBV29-1
D: NA
size: NA

DNA: TGCAGTGCTCCTGGACAGGGAAGAGAAAACTATGGCTACACCTTC
CDR3: CSAPGQGRENYGYTF
J: TRBJ1-2
V: TRBV20-1
D: TRBD1
size: NA